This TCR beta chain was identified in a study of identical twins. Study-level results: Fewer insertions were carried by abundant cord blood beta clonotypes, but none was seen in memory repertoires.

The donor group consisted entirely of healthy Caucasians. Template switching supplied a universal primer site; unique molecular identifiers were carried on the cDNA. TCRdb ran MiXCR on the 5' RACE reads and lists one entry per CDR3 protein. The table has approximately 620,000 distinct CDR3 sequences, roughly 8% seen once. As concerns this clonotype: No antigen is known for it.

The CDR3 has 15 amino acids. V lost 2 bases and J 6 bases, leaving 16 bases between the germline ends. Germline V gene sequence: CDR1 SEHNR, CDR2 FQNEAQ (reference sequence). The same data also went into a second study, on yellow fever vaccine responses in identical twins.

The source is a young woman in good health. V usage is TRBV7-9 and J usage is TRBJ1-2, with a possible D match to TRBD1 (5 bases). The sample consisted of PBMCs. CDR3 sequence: CASSLLVAGLDGYTF. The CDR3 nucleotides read TGTGCCAGCAGCTTATTGGTGGCAGGGCTTGATGGCTACACCTTC.